A selection of T cell receptor beta chains follows, all from one sample in a study of post-analysis software for immune sequencing data. One entry per CDR3 protein results from TCRdb running MiXCR on the PCR reads. The table has approximately 730,000 distinct CDR3 sequences, roughly 27% seen once. Specimen: blood. The receptors originated from a girl between 5 and 17 years old with multiple sclerosis. Each CDR3 is given with its conserved first and last residue. D genes are given only for firm matches. Where a row states a size, it is once, few, many or the class of an expanded clone; other rows omit it.

v_call	clone_size	j_call	d_call	cdr3_nt	cdr3_aa
TRBV15	NA	TRBJ1-2	NA	TGTGCCACCAGCAGGGATAGGACTCTTTATGACTATGGCTACACCTTC	CATSRDRTLYDYGYTF
TRBV29-1	NA	TRBJ2-5	TRBD1	TGCAGCGTTGACCAGACAGGGGTTTATGAGACCCAGTACTTC	CSVDQTGVYETQYF
TRBV24-1	NA	TRBJ2-3	NA	TGTGCCACCAGTGGGCTAGGGCTTGAAGATACGCAGTATTTT	CATSGLGLEDTQYF
TRBV12-3/TRBV12-4	few	TRBJ1-5	NA	TGTGCCAGCAGAGACAGGCCAGGCCAGCCCCAGCATTTT	CASRDRPGQPQHF
TRBV4-3	few	TRBJ2-1	NA	TGCGCCAGCAGCCAAGATAAGGGGGTCGGGGGTGACGGCGAGTTCTTC	CASSQDKGVGGDGEFF
TRBV20-1	few	TRBJ2-1	TRBD2	TGCAGTGCTAGAGATCTACTAGCGGGACCTAATGAGCAGTTCTTC	CSARDLLAGPNEQFF
TRBV7-9	few	TRBJ2-7	TRBD2	TGTGCCAGCAGCGGGGGACTAGCTTGGGGCGAGCAGTACTTC	CASSGGLAWGEQYF
TRBV18	NA	TRBJ2-1	TRBD1	TGTGCCAGCTCTCGACAGGGGCACAATGAGCAGTTCTTC	CASSRQGHNEQFF
TRBV7-2	few	TRBJ1-6	TRBD1	TGTGCCAGCAGCTCGGCAGGGGGGGTCCTGGTATCACCCCTCCACTTT	CASSSAGGVLVSPLHF
TRBV20-1	NA	TRBJ1-5	TRBD1	TGCAGTGCTAGAGTGGTAGGGGGCGATCAGCCCCAGCATTTT	CSARVVGGDQPQHF
TRBV7-8	NA	TRBJ2-2	NA	TGTGCCAGCAGCTTGGGTTTCGGAGCGGGTGCCACCGGGGAGCTGTTTTTT	CASSLGFGAGATGELFF
TRBV27	few	TRBJ2-1	TRBD2	TGTGCCAGCAGTTTACGAGCGGGAGGGGTCTACAATGAGCGGTTCTTC	CASSLRAGGVYNERFF
TRBV4-1	once	TRBJ1-2	NA	TGCGCCAGCAGCCAAGGGCCGGAAGTCTATGGCTACACCTTC	CASSQGPEVYGYTF
TRBV5-1	NA	TRBJ2-1	TRBD1	TGCGCCAGCAGCAAGGACAGGGGGAAGTATGAGCAGTTCTTC	CASSKDRGKYEQFF
TRBV25-1	NA	TRBJ1-6	TRBD1	TGTGCCAGCAGTGGGGACAGGGAGCACTCACCCCTCCACTTT	CASSGDREHSPLHF
TRBV14	few	TRBJ2-3	NA	TGTGCCAGCAGCCAAGATTTTACCCAGGGTACGCAGTATTTT	CASSQDFTQGTQYF
TRBV24-1	few	TRBJ2-3	TRBD2	TGTGCCACCAGTGACCGAGGACTAGCGGGTACTCTAGATACGCAGTATTTT	CATSDRGLAGTLDTQYF
TRBV4-3	few	TRBJ2-7	TRBD1	TGCGCCAGCAGCCAACTTGCCCGACAGGGTAGTCACCACGAGCAGTACTTC	CASSQLARQGSHHEQYF